This T cell receptor beta chain derives from a study of technical replicates of blood from a handful of donors. Germline assignment: CDR1 SGHRS and CDR2 YFSETQ. Germline trimming cut 0 bases from V and 4 bases from J; bases unmatched to any gene: 6. This CDR3 is 15 amino acids long. Profiling relied on immunoSEQ multiplex PCR, and the TCRdb table lists in-frame clones only, not all of them. The sample has 70,000 to 95,000 clones, around 92% seen once. The receptor was derived from a human donor in good health. Some clones in this sample may be carry-over from other donors' samples. Sequenced material: T cells isolated from PBMCs. This sequence joins TRBV5-1 and TRBJ2-7; TRBD2 aligns across 8 bases. Here the CDR3 reads CASSLAGGRMYEQYF. In DNA form, the CDR3 reads TGCGCCAGCAGCTTGGCCGGCGGGAGGATGTACGAGCAGTACTTC.